The present T cell receptor (beta chain) was sequenced within a study of blood T cell repertoires in COVID-19. In the authors' workflow: The authors estimated nucleated cell counts from reference gene primer amplification. Method: immunoSEQ multiplex PCR; TCRdb's copy keeps in-frame clones and lacks some. The V and J calls and clone size are taken from that table; D and trimming were inferred from the DNA. The sample carries about 220,000 clones, around four fifths recorded once. The CDR3 sequence is 14 residues long. Germline CDR1 reads LNHDA; CDR2 reads SQIVND (reference sequence). The V end lost 3 bases, the J end lost 1 base, and 7 bases lay between the germline ends.

The material sequenced was peripheral blood. The sequence was obtained from a man aged 25-45 years with active or convalescent COVID-19. This sequence joins TRBV19 and TRBJ1-3, with unresolved D. The CDR3 bases are TGTGCCAGTAGTATGGAGTTATCTGGAAACACCATATATTTT. Amino acids: CASSMELSGNTIYF.